This TCR beta chain is drawn from a study of a mutant IDH1 vaccine in newly diagnosed glioma. Study overall: Treated patients comprised 62.5% males and roughly 40% females, mean age roughly 44 years. Before enrollment, patients got radiotherapy alone, temozolomide alone, or mostly the combination.

As concerns this clone: What it binds is unknown.

Study observations and caveats: Changes in top peripheral clonotypes did not appear linked to pseudoprogression.

TCRdb keeps only in-frame clones here, not all; method: immunoSEQ multiplex PCR. The sample lists approximately 19,000 clones; approximately 86% were seen once. Germline CDR1 GTSNPN, CDR2 SVGIG (reference sequence). V lost 1 base to trimming and J lost 5 bases, with 8 bases between them. This CDR3 spans 12 amino acids. Time point given: baseline, week 1 (first vaccination visit). Treatment denoted: pre-vaccination baseline after standard-of-care therapy. Patients carried new grade 3 or 4 IDH1-mutant astrocytomas lacking nuclear ATRX. The receptor comes from a man aged 40-49 years with glioma. The chain recombines TRBV30 with TRBJ2-5; D not resolved. The sequencing used PBMCs, collected from a glioma patient treated with radiotherapy, temozolomide or both. CDR3 in amino acids: CAWSGAWETQYF. CDR3 nucleotide sequence: TGTGCCTGGAGTGGTGCGTGGGAGACCCAGTACTTC.